Following are 32 T cell receptor beta chains from one sample sequenced in a study of shared clonotypes between healthy human individuals. The table came from immunoSEQ multiplex PCR; TCRdb's copy has only in-frame clones and leaves some out. This sample has some 1,400,000 clones; roughly 96% occur once, and the top ten carry 1.2%. Sample: naive CD4+ T cells sorted from blood. Subset noted: CD45RA+ positively selected. The receptors were sampled from a man in his thirties or forties in good health.

With regard to this clone: The identical CDR3 is also encoded by other nucleotide sequences in the sample. This rearrangement joins TRBV21-1 to TRBJ2-7; the D call TRBD1 from the table was never checked on the DNA. TRBV21-1 corresponds to a pseudogene. This CDR3 region has 14 residues. Here the CDR3 reads CASSKGQASYEQYF. CDR3 sequence (DNA): TGTGCCAGCAGCAAGGGACAGGCCTCCTACGAGCAGTACTTC.

This chain links TRBV18 with TRBJ2-1, with 7 bases matching TRBD1. From germline, CDR1 is KGHSH and CDR2 LQKENI. V lost 4 bases to trimming and J lost 3 bases; unmatched junction nucleotides: 6. The CDR3 has 15 residues. This CDR3 reads CASSQNRDSYNEQFF. The CDR3 nucleotides read TGTGCCAGCTCACAAAACCGGGACAGCTACAATGAGCAGTTCTTC.

The J gene is TRBJ2-2, the V gene TRBV5-1; TRBD1 or TRBD2 may be the D gene (5 bases each). The CDR3 totals 17 residues. V lost 4 bases, J lost 4 bases, and 20 bases lay in between. CDR1 and CDR2 (germline): SGHRS, YFSETQ. CDR3 DNA sequence: TGCGCCAGCAGCCCCGGGACGGATGGTGCGGGCACCGGGGAGCTGTTTTTT. It encodes CASSPGTDGAGTGELFF.

The chain links TRBV2 to TRBJ2-5; perhaps TRBD1 as D (5 bases). The CDR3 is made up of 15 amino acids. V was pared by 3 bases and J by 5 bases, with 16 bases between. Germline lookup yields CDR1 SNHLY and CDR2 FYNNEI. The CDR3 spells CASSDGRDARETQYF. CDR3 sequence (DNA): TGTGCCAGCAGTGATGGCAGGGATGCTCGCGAGACCCAGTACTTC.

This chain joins TRBV19 and TRBJ2-3; D not certain. The CDR3 sequence is 15 residues long. V dropped 2 bases and J dropped 5 bases, with 14 bases sitting between them. Germline V CDR1 and CDR2: LNHDA, SQIVND (reference sequence). The CDR3 protein is CASSIIPSGIDTQYF. The CDR3 nucleotides read TGTGCCAGTAGTATAATCCCGTCTGGGATAGATACGCAGTATTTT.

CDR3: CASSSDQGADTDTQYF. The CDR3 DNA reads as TGTGCCAGTAGTTCCGACCAGGGGGCTGACACAGATACGCAGTATTTT. The chain is built from TRBV19 and TRBJ2-3, with 8 bases identical to TRBD1. The CDR3 loop spans 16 amino acids. The trim removed 5 bases at V and 2 bases at J, leaving 9 bases unmatched. Germline V gene data show CDR1 as LNHDA and CDR2 as SQIVND (reference sequence).

This sequence joins TRBV27 and TRBJ2-1; the D gene is possibly TRBD1 (6 bases). The germline CDR1 and CDR2 sequences are MNHEY and SMNVEV (reference sequence). The CDR3 is made up of 16 amino acids. V was cut by 4 bases and J by 2 bases, with 15 bases left in between. This chain's CDR3 is CASSSHQGIPYNEQFF. The CDR3 bases are TGTGCCAGCAGTTCCCATCAGGGGATTCCCTACAATGAGCAGTTCTTC.

The chain couples TRBV6-5 to TRBJ2-1, with a tentative D call TRBD2 (6 bases). The CDR3 is 14 amino acids. Germline V CDR1 and CDR2: MNHEY, SVGAGI. The V gene lost 7 bases and the J gene lost 0 bases, with 10 bases spanning the gap. CDR3 nucleotides: TGTGCCAGCATACGGGGGAGCTCCTACAATGAGCAGTTCTTC. Translating gives CASIRGSSYNEQFF.

The V gene is TRBV11-2, the J gene TRBJ2-3; 10 nucleotides align to TRBD2. The CDR3 covers 19 residues. Unmatched junction bases numbered 16, after V lost 5 bases and J lost 2 bases. CDR1 and CDR2 (germline): SGHAT, FQNNGV. The CDR3 DNA sequence: TGTGCCAGCAGCCACCTGCGCGGTATACTAGCGGGGACCACAGATACGCAGTATTTT. Protein: CASSHLRGILAGTTDTQYF.

The chain couples TRBV11-3 to TRBJ2-1, with 13 nucleotides matching TRBD2. Germline V gene sequence: CDR1 SGHNT, CDR2 YENEEA. The CDR3 sequence is 17 residues long. V shed 5 bases, J shed 4 bases, and the junction held 8 bases outside the gene matches. CDR3 in amino acids: CASSLESTSGGYNEQFF. In nucleotides, the CDR3 is TGTGCCAGCAGCCTCGAATCGACTAGCGGGGGGTACAATGAGCAGTTCTTC. The full variable domain, its missing parts supplied by reference TRBV11-3 and TRBJ2-1, is EAGVVQSPRYKIIEKKQPVAFWCNPISGHNTLYWYLQNLGQGPELLIRYENEEAVDDSQLPKDRFSAERLKGVDSTLKIQPAELGDSAVYLCASSLESTSGGYNEQFFGPGTRLTVL.

To note about this clone: The same CDR3 can be traced to other DNA sequences in this sample. The genes are TRBV18 and TRBJ2-1; no clear D gene. Trimming removed 3 bases from V and 7 bases from J, with 7 bases in between. CDR1 is KGHSH and CDR2 is LQKENI in the germline V gene. The CDR3 length is 12 residues. Written as DNA, the CDR3 is TGTGCCAGCTCACCTGTAGGGAATGAGCAGTTCTTC. Encoded protein: CASSPVGNEQFF.

V gene TRBV10-1 combines with J gene TRBJ2-1; 13 nucleotides align to TRBD2. V trimming: 5 bases; J trimming: 6 bases; junction bases outside the gene matches: 7. There are 16 residues in the CDR3. The V gene's germline CDR1 is WNHNN and CDR2 SYGVQD (reference sequence). The CDR3 region is CASSTGLAGQGNEQFF. Written as DNA, the CDR3 is TGCGCCAGCAGTACGGGACTAGCGGGACAGGGCAATGAGCAGTTCTTC.

This clone was recorded once. The chain recombines TRBV21-1 with TRBJ2-1; the table's D call, TRBD2, has no DNA check behind it. TRBV21-1 is tagged as a pseudogene. This CDR3 comprises 22 residues. The CDR3 DNA follows: TGTGCCAGCAGCAAGGACCTTGCGAGTTTACTTCGGGACTCCCCCCATAACAATGAGCAGTTCTTC. Its translation is CASSKDLASLLRDSPHNNEQFF.

The chain employs TRBV25-1 and TRBJ2-1, with D tentatively TRBD1 or TRBD2 (6 bases each). CDR3 length: 17 amino acids. The germline CDR1 and CDR2 sequences are MGHDK and SYGVNS. Trimming cost V 2 bases and J 4 bases, with 18 bases left between them. CDR3 DNA: TGTGCCAGCAGTGAAAACCCCCCGGGGGCGGTATACAATGAGCAGTTCTTC. Residues: CASSENPPGAVYNEQFF.

Only one count was recorded for this clone. Here the CDR3 reads CASSLAERTQYF. The CDR3 DNA sequence: TGTGCCAGCAGCTTAGCCGAGAGGACGCAGTATTTT. J is TRBJ2-3 and V is TRBV11-2; unclear D gene. Germline CDR1 SGHAT, CDR2 FQNNGV. V was trimmed by 1 base and J by 9 bases, leaving 8 bases between them. The CDR3 covers 12 residues.

This clone was recorded only once. The chain is built from TRBV6-1 and TRBJ2-1; TRBD1 matches at 8 bases. Germline CDR1 and CDR2: MNHNS and SASEGT. V was pared by 5 bases and J by 4 bases, with 7 bases of the junction left unmatched. There are 15 residues in the CDR3. In DNA, the CDR3 is TGTGCCAGCAGTAGCTCAGGGGGCTTATACAATGAGCAGTTCTTC. It codes for CASSSSGGLYNEQFF.

This rearrangement joins TRBV6-5 to TRBJ1-5, with TRBD1 identical over 7 bases. This CDR3 has 15 residues. CDR1 is MNHEY and CDR2 is SVGAGI in the germline V gene. The junction had 7 bases not matched to a gene; V was cut back by 6 bases and J by 2 bases. This CDR3 is CASRRQGFGNQPQHF. In DNA form, the CDR3 reads TGTGCCAGCAGGAGACAGGGTTTTGGCAATCAGCCCCAGCATTTT.

The chain combines TRBV7-6 with TRBJ2-1, with 15 bases identical to TRBD2. J was trimmed by 9 bases and V by 7 bases; bases with no gene match: 13. Germline-derived CDR1 and CDR2 are SGHVS and FNYEAQ. This CDR3 contains 17 residues. The CDR3 region has the DNA TGTGCCAGCACCCCTGTAGGGGGACTAGCGGGAGGCAGTGAGCAGTTCTTC. Residues: CASTPVGGLAGGSEQFF.

The table lists this clone with a count of one. The gene calls are TRBV5-1 and TRBJ2-1, with 7 bases matching TRBD2. This CDR3 has 15 amino acids. The V segment lost 7 bases and the J segment 8 bases; nucleotides outside the gene matches: 15. Germline-derived CDR1 and CDR2 are SGHRS and YFSETQ. The CDR3 is CASLWLGRESDEQFF. The CDR3 nucleotides read TGCGCCAGCTTATGGCTGGGGCGGGAGAGCGATGAGCAGTTCTTC.

This clone was recorded only once. The chain uses TRBV5-1 and TRBJ2-4, with TRBD1 as a possible D gene (6 bases). The CDR3 contains 16 residues. V gave up 0 bases and J gave up 1 base, with 11 bases separating them. Germline V gives CDR1 SGHRS, CDR2 YFSETQ. CDR3 loop: CASSLDRAGAKNIQYF. As DNA, the CDR3 is TGCGCCAGCAGCTTGGACAGGGCTGGGGCCAAAAACATTCAGTACTTC.

The chain links TRBV18 to TRBJ2-1; D is undetermined. Germline V gene lookup returns CDR1 KGHSH and CDR2 LQKENI. The CDR3 covers 13 residues. Trimming took off 6 bases at V and 5 bases at J, with 11 bases between the two ends. CDR3 bases: TGTGCCAGCTCCCCCGCGGCCAACAATGAGCAGTTCTTC. The encoded protein is CASSPAANNEQFF. Full variable domain (missing parts from reference TRBV18 and TRBJ2-1): NAGVMQNPRHLVRRRGQEARLRCSPMKGHSHVYWYRQLPEEGLKFMVYLQKENIIDESGMPKERFSAEFPKEGPSILRIQQVVRGDSAAYFCASSPAANNEQFFGPGTRLTVL.

This clone was detected once. This chain joins TRBV6-1 and TRBJ2-5; 11 bases fit TRBD2. There are 18 residues in the CDR3. Germline V gives CDR1 MNHNS, CDR2 SASEGT. V shed 2 bases and J 2 bases; nucleotides not matched to a gene: 10. The CDR3 here is CASSELGLAVLWQETQYF. The DNA of the CDR3 is TGTGCCAGCAGTGAATTGGGACTAGCGGTCCTGTGGCAAGAGACCCAGTACTTC.

This chain links TRBV5-4 with TRBJ2-3; 7 bases agree with TRBD1. V was pared by 7 bases and J by 5 bases, with 13 bases of the junction left unmatched. Germline V lookup: CDR1 SGHNT, CDR2 YYREEE (reference sequence). The CDR3 contains 15 residues. CDR3 sequence: CASLPGKGAVDTQYF. CDR3 bases: TGTGCCAGCCTCCCGGGGAAGGGGGCGGTAGATACGCAGTATTTT.

The rearrangement uses TRBV28 and TRBJ2-7; D possibly corresponds to TRBD1 (5 bases). Germline CDR1 is MDHEN and CDR2 is SYDVKM. With 8 bases removed from V and 1 base from J, the gap between germline ends came to 15 bases. The CDR3 totals 14 residues. The CDR3 protein is CASRRRGRSYEQYF. CDR3 DNA: TGTGCCAGCCGTCGAAGGGGAAGGTCCTACGAGCAGTACTTC.

The chain combines TRBV28 with TRBJ2-7; D call uncertain. V dropped 3 bases and J dropped 0 bases, with 9 bases sitting between them. Germline values: CDR1 MDHEN, CDR2 SYDVKM. The CDR3 contains 14 residues. For the CDR3, the DNA is TGTGCCAGCAGTTTCTCTGCGGTCTCCTACGAGCAGTACTTC. This gives the protein CASSFSAVSYEQYF.

The CDR3, as DNA: TGTGCCAGCAGTGTTGGGGGCAGGAGCGCTGAAGCTTTCTTT. Translating it yields CASSVGGRSAEAFF. The chain joins TRBV6-1 to TRBJ1-1, with D perhaps matching TRBD1 (6 bases). Germline CDR1 is MNHNS and CDR2 is SASEGT. CDR3 length equals 14 residues. Trimming left V 4 bases short and J 6 bases short, with 15 bases between.

Details on this clone: Its ends do not fully match the called genes, so a read error is possible. J is TRBJ2-2 and V is TRBV5-5, with TRBD1 as a possible D gene (6 bases). From germline, CDR1 is SGHKS and CDR2 YYEKEE (reference sequence). This CDR3 spans 15 amino acids. CDR3 in amino acids: CASSLSQGQHRGAVF. Written as DNA, the CDR3 is TGTGCCAGCAGCTTGTCCCAGGGACAACACCGGGGAGCTGTTTTT.

The chain uses TRBV7-2 and TRBJ2-2, with a weak D call TRBD2 (6 bases). The CDR3 consists of 16 residues. Germline assignment: CDR1 SGHTA and CDR2 FQGNSA. Trimming removed 0 bases from V and 5 bases from J, with 13 bases in between. As DNA, the CDR3 is TGTGCCAGCAGCTTAGCGGGTGGGAGGAAAACCGGGGAGCTGTTTTTT. This codes for CASSLAGGRKTGELFF.

The V and J genes are TRBV20-1 and TRBJ1-5; no clear D. CDR1 DFQATT and CDR2 SNEGSKA come from the germline V gene (reference sequence). The CDR3 has 10 residues. V was trimmed by 7 bases and J by 6 bases, leaving 7 bases between them. The chain's CDR3 is CSVDSQPQHF. CDR3 bases: TGCAGTGTTGATAGTCAGCCCCAGCATTTT.

The chain uses TRBV5-1 and TRBJ2-7, with D possibly called TRBD1 or TRBD2 (5 bases each). The CDR3 has 19 amino acids. Germline lookup yields CDR1 SGHRS and CDR2 YFSETQ. The V end was cut by 3 bases, the J end by 0 bases, with 25 bases between. As DNA, the CDR3 is TGCGCCAGCAGCTGGGGTCATCGGGGCAGCCAAGTCAGCTCCTACGAGCAGTACTTC. The encoded protein is CASSWGHRGSQVSSYEQYF.

The chain uses TRBV5-5 and TRBJ2-1; D might be TRBD1 or TRBD2, each matching 5 bases. This CDR3 has 16 amino acids. Trimming cost V 0 bases and J 7 bases, with 17 bases left between them. The germline CDR1 and CDR2 sequences are SGHKS and YYEKEE (reference sequence). CDR3 nucleotides: TGTGCCAGCAGCTTGGAAAAAGGGACCCCTGGAAATGAGCAGTTCTTC. Translated: CASSLEKGTPGNEQFF.

V and J are TRBV28 and TRBJ1-1; D possibly corresponds to TRBD1 (6 bases). Germline CDR1 reads MDHEN; CDR2 reads SYDVKM. This CDR3 is 14 amino acids long. V was clipped by 7 bases and J by 5 bases, with 17 bases between them. The CDR3 DNA follows: TGTGCCAGCACGGGACCAGGTACAGGGACTGAAGCTTTCTTT. Encoded protein: CASTGPGTGTEAFF.